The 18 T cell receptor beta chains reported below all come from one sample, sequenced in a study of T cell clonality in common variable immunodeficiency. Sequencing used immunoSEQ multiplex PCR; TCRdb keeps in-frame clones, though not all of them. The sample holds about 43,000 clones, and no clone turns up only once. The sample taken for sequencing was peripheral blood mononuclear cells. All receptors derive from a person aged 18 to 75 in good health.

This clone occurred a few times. CDR3 DNA (partial): TGCGCCAGCAGCTGGGCCCTCCAAGAGACG. Its translation is CASSWALQET. The whole CDR3 reads CASSWALQETQYF. The chain employs TRBV5-1 and TRBJ2-3; D not certain. The read terminates 3 residues ahead of where the CDR3 ends, so the germline J gene completes it. CDR1 and CDR2 (germline): SGHRS, YFSETQ. CDR3 length: 13 amino acids.

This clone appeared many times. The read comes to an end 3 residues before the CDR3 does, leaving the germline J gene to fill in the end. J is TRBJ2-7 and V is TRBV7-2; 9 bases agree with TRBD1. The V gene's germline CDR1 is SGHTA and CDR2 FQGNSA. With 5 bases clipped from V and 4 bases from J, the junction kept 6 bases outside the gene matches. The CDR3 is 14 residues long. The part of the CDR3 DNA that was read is TGTGCCAGCAGCCTGGACAGGGGTGGATACGAG. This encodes CASSLDRGGYE. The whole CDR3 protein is CASSLDRGGYEQYF. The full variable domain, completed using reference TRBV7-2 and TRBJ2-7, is GAGVSQSPSNKVTEKGKDVELRCDPISGHTALYWYRQSLGQGLEFLIYFQGNSAPDKSGLPSDRFSAERTGGSVSTLTIQRTQQEDSAVYLCASSLDRGGYEQYFGPGTRLTVT.

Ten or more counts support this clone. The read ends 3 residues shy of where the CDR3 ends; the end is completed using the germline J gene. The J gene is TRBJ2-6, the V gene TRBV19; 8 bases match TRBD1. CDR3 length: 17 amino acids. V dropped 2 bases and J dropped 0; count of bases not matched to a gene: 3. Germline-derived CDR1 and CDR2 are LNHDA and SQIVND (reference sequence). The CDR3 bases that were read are TGTGCCAGTAGTATAATCAGGGGGCTCTCTGGGGCCAACGTC. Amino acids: CASSIIRGLSGANV. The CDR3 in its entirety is CASSIIRGLSGANVLTF.

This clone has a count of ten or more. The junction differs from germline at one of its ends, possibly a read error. The DNA read from the CDR3 is TGCGCCAGCAGCCAAGAAACAGGGGGCGCGGGG. The encoded protein is CASSQETGGAG. The full-length CDR3 reads as CASSQETGGAGAFF. This rearrangement joins TRBV4-2 to TRBJ1-1; 9 bases are a match to TRBD1. The observed sequence ends 3 residues before the CDR3 terminus, with the missing tail filled in from the germline J gene. Looked up from germline, CDR1 is LGHNA and CDR2 is YNFKEQ. CDR3 length equals 14 residues.

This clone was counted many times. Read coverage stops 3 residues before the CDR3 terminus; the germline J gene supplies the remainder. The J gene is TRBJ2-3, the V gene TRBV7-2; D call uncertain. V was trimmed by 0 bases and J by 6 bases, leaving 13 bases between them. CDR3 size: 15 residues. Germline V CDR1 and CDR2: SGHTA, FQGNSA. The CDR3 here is CASSLAREKQDTQYF. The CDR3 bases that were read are TGTGCCAGCAGCTTAGCCCGAGAGAAACAGGATACG. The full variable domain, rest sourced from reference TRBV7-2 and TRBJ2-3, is GAGVSQSPSNKVTEKGKDVELRCDPISGHTALYWYRQSLGQGLEFLIYFQGNSAPDKSGLPSDRFSAERTGGSVSTLTIQRTQQEDSAVYLCASSLAREKQDTQYFGPGTRLTVL.

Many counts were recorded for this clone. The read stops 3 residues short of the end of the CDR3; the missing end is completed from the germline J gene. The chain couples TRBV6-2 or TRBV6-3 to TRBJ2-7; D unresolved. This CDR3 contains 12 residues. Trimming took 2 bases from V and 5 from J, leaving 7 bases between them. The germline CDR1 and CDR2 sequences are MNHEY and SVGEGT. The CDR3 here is CASSYLKDEQYF. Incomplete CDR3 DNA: TGTGCCAGCAGTTACCTTAAGGACGAG.

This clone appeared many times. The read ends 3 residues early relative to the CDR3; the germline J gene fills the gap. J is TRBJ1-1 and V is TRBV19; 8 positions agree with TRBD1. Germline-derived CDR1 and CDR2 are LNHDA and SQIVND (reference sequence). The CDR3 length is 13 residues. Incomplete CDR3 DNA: TGTGCCAGTAGTATAGTGGGGACAGGCGAA. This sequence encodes CASSIVGTGE. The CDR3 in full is CASSIVGTGEAFF. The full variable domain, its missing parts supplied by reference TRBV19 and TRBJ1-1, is DGGITQSPKYLFRKEGQNVTLSCEQNLNHDAMYWYRQDPGQGLRLIYYSQIVNDFQKGDIAEGYSVSREKKESFPLTVTSAQKNPTAFYLCASSIVGTGEAFFGQGTRLTVV.

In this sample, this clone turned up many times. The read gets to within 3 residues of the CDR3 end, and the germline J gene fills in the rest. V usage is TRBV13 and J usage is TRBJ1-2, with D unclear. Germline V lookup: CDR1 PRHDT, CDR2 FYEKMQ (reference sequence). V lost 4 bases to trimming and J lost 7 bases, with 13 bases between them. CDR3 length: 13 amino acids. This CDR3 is CASSSSYPSGYTF. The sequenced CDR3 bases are TGTGCCAGCAGCTCGTCCTACCCCTCTGGC.

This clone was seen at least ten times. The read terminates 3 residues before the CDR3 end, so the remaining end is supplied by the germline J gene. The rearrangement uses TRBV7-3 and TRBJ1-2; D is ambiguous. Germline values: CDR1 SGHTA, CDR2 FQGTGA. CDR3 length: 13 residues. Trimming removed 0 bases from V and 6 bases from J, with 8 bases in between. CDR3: CASSLTPADGYTF. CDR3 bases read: TGTGCCAGCAGCTTAACTCCCGCGGATGGC.

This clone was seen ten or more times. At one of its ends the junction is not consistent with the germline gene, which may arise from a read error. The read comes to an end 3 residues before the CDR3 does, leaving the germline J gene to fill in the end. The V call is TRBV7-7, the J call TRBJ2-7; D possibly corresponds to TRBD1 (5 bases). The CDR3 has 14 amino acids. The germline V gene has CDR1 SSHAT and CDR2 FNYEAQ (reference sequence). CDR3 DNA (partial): TGTGCTAGCAGCTTAGGAACAGGACCGTACGAG. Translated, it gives CASSLGTGPYE. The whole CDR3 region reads CASSLGTGPYEQYF.

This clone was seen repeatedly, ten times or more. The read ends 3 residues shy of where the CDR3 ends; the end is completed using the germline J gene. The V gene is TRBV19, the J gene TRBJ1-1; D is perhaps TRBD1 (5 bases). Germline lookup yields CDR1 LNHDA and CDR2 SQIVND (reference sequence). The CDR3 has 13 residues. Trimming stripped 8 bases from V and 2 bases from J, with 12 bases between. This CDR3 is CASGQGPNTEAFF. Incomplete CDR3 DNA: TGTGCCAGTGGACAAGGTCCCAACACTGAA.

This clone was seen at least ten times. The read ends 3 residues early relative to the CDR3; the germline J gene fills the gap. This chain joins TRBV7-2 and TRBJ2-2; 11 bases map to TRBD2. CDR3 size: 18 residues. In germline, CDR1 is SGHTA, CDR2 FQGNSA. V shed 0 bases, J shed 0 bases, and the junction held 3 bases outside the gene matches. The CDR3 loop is CASSLALAGATNTGELFF. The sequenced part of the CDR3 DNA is TGTGCCAGCAGCTTAGCACTAGCGGGGGCCACGAACACCGGGGAG. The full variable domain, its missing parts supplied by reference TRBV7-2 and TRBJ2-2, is GAGVSQSPSNKVTEKGKDVELRCDPISGHTALYWYRQSLGQGLEFLIYFQGNSAPDKSGLPSDRFSAERTGGSVSTLTIQRTQQEDSAVYLCASSLALAGATNTGELFFGEGSRLTVL.

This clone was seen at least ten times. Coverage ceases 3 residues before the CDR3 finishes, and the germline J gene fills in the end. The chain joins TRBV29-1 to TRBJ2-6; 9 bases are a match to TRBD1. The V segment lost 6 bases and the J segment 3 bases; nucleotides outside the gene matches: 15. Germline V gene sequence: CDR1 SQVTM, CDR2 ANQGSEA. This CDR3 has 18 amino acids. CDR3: CSVEGRGQGTFGANVLTF. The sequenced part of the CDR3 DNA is TGCAGCGTCGAGGGGCGGGGACAGGGCACTTTTGGGGCCAACGTC.

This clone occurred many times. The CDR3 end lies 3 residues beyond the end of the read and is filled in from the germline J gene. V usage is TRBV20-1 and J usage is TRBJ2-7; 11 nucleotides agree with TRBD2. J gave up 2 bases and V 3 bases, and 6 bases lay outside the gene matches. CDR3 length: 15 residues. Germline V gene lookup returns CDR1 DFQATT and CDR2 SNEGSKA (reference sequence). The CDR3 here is CSASQPSGRTYEQYF. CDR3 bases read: TGCAGTGCTAGTCAACCTAGCGGGAGGACCTACGAG.

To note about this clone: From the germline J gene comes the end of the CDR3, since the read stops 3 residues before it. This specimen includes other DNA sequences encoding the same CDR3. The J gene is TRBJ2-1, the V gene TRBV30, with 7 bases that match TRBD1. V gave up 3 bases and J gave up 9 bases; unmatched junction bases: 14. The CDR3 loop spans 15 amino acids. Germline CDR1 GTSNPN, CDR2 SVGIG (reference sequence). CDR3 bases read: TGTGCCTGGAGGGGCCGGCAGGGGGACCTGAGTGAG. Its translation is CAWRGRQGDLSE. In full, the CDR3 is CAWRGRQGDLSEQFF.

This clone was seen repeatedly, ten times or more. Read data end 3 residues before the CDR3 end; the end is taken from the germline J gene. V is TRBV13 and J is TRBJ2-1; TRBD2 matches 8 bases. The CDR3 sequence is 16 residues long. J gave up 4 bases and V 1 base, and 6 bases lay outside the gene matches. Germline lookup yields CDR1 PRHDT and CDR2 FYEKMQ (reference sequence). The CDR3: CASSLAAGVSYNEQFF. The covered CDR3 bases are TGTGCCAGCAGCTTAGCAGCGGGAGTCTCGTACAATGAG.

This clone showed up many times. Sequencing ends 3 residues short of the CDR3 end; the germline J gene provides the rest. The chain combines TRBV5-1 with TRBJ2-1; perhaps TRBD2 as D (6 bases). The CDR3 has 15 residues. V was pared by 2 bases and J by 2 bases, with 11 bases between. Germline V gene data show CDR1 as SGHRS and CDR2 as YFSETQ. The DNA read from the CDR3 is TGCGCCAGCAGCTTCACTAGCAGAACCTACAATGAG. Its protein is CASSFTSRTYNE. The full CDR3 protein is CASSFTSRTYNEQFF.

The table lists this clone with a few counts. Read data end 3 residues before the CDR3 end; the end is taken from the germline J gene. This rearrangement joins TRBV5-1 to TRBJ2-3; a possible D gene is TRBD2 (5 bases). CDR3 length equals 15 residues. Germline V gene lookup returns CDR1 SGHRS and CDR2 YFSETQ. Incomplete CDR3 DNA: TGCGCCAGCAGCCCCTCCAGCGGACTCCAAGAGACG. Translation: CASSPSSGLQET. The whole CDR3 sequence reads CASSPSSGLQETQYF.